These 13 T cell receptor beta chains were all obtained from the same sample, sequenced in a study of blood T cell repertoires in COVID-19 (dated by TCRdb to 2018 to 2021). The method was the immunoSEQ multiplex PCR assay. TCRdb mirrors the immuneACCESS table, restricted to in-frame sequences. Some clones are absent from its copies; in checked studies, under half trace to an unresolved V gene, and the reason for the others is unknown. This sample gives roughly 250,000 clones in total; approximately 83% of them show up just once. The top ten clonotypes cover approximately 14% of the sample. Sequences were obtained from peripheral blood. The source is a person aged 65-85 years with COVID-19, enrolled during active disease.

This chain uses TRBV19 with TRBJ1-1, with D uncertain. The ends were cut back, 6 bases at V and 1 base at J, with 6 bases in the middle. Per the germline V gene, CDR1 is LNHDA and CDR2 is SQIVND (reference sequence). The CDR3 covers 12 residues. The CDR3 DNA follows: TGTGCCAGTAGAGGAGAGAACACTGAAGCTTTCTTT. Translating gives CASRGENTEAFF. The full variable domain, rest sourced from reference TRBV19 and TRBJ1-1, is DGGITQSPKYLFRKEGQNVTLSCEQNLNHDAMYWYRQDPGQGLRLIYYSQIVNDFQKGDIAEGYSVSREKKESFPLTVTSAQKNPTAFYLCASRGENTEAFFGQGTRLTVV.

This clone was found a few times. The chain uses TRBV9 and TRBJ2-2; D remains unclear. Per germline, CDR1 SGDLS and CDR2 YYNGEE. CDR3 length: 16 residues. Trimming took 0 bases from V and 2 from J, leaving 11 bases between them. The chain's CDR3 is CASSVGAEINTGELFF. The CDR3 region has the DNA TGTGCCAGCAGCGTAGGGGCAGAGATAAACACCGGGGAGCTGTTTTTT.

This clone was seen a single time. The chain uses TRBV28 and TRBJ2-3; TRBD2 agrees at 9 bases. Trimming at V came to 6 bases and at J to 5 bases, leaving 12 bases not matched to a gene. From germline, CDR1 is MDHEN and CDR2 SYDVKM. The CDR3 consists of 16 residues. The CDR3 sequence: CASSRQLAGSGDTQYF. The CDR3 nucleotides are TGTGCCAGCAGCCGTCAGCTAGCGGGGTCGGGAGATACGCAGTATTTT.

V is TRBV11-1 and J is TRBJ1-4; D is possibly TRBD1 (6 bases). V gave up 4 bases and J gave up 8 bases, with 11 bases separating them. The CDR3 covers 13 residues. The germline gives CDR1 SGHAT, CDR2 FQDESV (reference sequence). CDR3 nucleotides: TGTGCCAGCAGCTCATCAGGGGTGGAAAAACTGTTTTTT. Translating it yields CASSSSGVEKLFF.

The V gene is TRBV21-1, the J gene TRBJ1-1; TRBD1 reflects the table's D call only, with no check against the DNA. TRBV21-1 is a recognized pseudogene. This CDR3 comprises 18 residues. The CDR3 spells CASSLPEGARLLNTEAFF. Here the CDR3 DNA reads TGTGCCAGCAGCCTCCCGGAGGGGGCCCGACTTCTGAACACTGAAGCTTTCTTT.

The chain is built from TRBV18 and TRBJ2-2, with a possible D match to TRBD2 (6 bases). The CDR3 contains 14 residues. Germline V lookup: CDR1 KGHSH, CDR2 LQKENI. V was trimmed by 5 bases and J by 5 bases, leaving 12 bases between them. CDR3: CASSATGSTGELFF. The DNA of the CDR3 is TGTGCCAGCTCAGCGACCGGGAGTACCGGGGAGCTGTTTTTT.

The CDR3 spells CASSRSQGANNEKLFF. The CDR3 coding sequence is TGTGCCAGCTCACGGTCCCAGGGGGCGAACAATGAAAAACTGTTTTTT. V is TRBV18 and J is TRBJ1-4, with 8 bases identical to TRBD1. Germline CDR1 and CDR2: KGHSH and LQKENI. With 4 bases clipped from V and 5 bases from J, the junction kept 9 bases outside the gene matches. This CDR3 has 16 residues. Together with reference TRBV18 and TRBJ1-4, the CDR3 gives the full variable domain: NAGVMQNPRHLVRRRGQEARLRCSPMKGHSHVYWYRQLPEEGLKFMVYLQKENIIDESGMPKERFSAEFPKEGPSILRIQQVVRGDSAAYFCASSRSQGANNEKLFFGSGTQLSVL.

This clone occurred a few times. The gene calls are TRBV11-2 and TRBJ2-7, with TRBD1 identical over 8 bases. Germline CDR1 and CDR2: SGHAT and FQNNGV. Germline trimming cut 2 bases from V and 3 bases from J; bases unmatched to any gene: 15. CDR3 length equals 18 residues. The CDR3 sequence: CASSLWRNLRDRHYEQYF. Here the CDR3 DNA reads TGTGCCAGCAGCTTATGGCGTAACCTCCGGGACAGGCACTACGAGCAGTACTTC.

This chain links TRBV28 with TRBJ1-5, with 8 nucleotides matching TRBD1. Germline V CDR1 and CDR2: MDHEN, SYDVKM. CDR3 length: 15 residues. The J segment lost 5 bases and the V segment lost 1 base, leaving 4 bases of the junction unmatched. CDR3 sequence (DNA): TGTGCCAGCAGTTTATCCGGACAGGGACATCAGCCCCAGCATTTT. Translated, it gives CASSLSGQGHQPQHF. Variable domain in full (rest from reference TRBV28 and TRBJ1-5): DVKVTQSSRYLVKRTGEKVFLECVQDMDHENMFWYRQDPGLGLRLIYFSYDVKMKEKGDIPEGYSVSREKKERFSLILESASTNQTSMYLCASSLSGQGHQPQHFGDGTRLSIL.

The table lists this clone with a few counts. Here the CDR3 DNA reads TGTGCCAGTAGTACCCAGACAGGGTTTGGTGAAAAACTGTTTTTT. Translated, it gives CASSTQTGFGEKLFF. The chain has TRBV19 and TRBJ1-4, with TRBD1 identical over 7 bases. The V gene's germline CDR1 is LNHDA and CDR2 SQIVND (reference sequence). The CDR3 is 15 amino acids. The V segment lost 4 bases and the J segment 7 bases; nucleotides outside the gene matches: 9.

The V call is TRBV28, the J call TRBJ1-4; D unclear. The CDR3 spans 16 residues. The germline V gene has CDR1 MDHEN and CDR2 SYDVKM. V was clipped by 3 bases and J by 11 bases, with 22 bases between them. The CDR3 protein is CASSFIVSSGARKLFF. CDR3 DNA: TGTGCCAGCAGTTTTATCGTATCATCGGGTGCGAGGAAACTGTTTTTT.

The rearrangement links TRBV15 to TRBJ1-1; TRBD1 might be the D (5 bases). Germline values: CDR1 LNHNV, CDR2 YYDKDF (reference sequence). The CDR3 covers 15 residues. Trimming left V 0 bases short and J 2 bases short, with 10 bases between. The CDR3 loop is CATSRDLQGNTEAFF. CDR3 bases: TGTGCCACCAGCAGAGATCTTCAGGGTAACACTGAAGCTTTCTTT.

The chain links TRBV4-1 to TRBJ1-6; D remains unclear. The V and J ends lost 2 bases and 10 bases respectively, with 12 bases between them. This CDR3 comprises 14 residues. Germline CDR1 is MGHRA and CDR2 is YSYEKL. The DNA of the CDR3 is TGCGCCAGCAGCCAAATAGGACTACTATCACCCCTCCACTTT. Amino acid sequence: CASSQIGLLSPLHF.